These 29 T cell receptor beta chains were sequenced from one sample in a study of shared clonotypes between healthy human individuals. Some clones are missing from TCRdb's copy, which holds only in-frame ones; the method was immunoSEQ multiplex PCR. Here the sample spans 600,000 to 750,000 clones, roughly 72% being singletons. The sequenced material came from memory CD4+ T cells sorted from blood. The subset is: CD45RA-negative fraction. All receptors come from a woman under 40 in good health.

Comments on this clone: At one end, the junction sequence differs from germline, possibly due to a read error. The CDR3: CASRDGRTLCF. As DNA, the CDR3 is TGTGCCAGCAGGGACGGGCGGACCCTTTGCTTC. The chain uses TRBV7-2 and TRBJ2-7; no firm D call. Germline lookup yields CDR1 SGHTA and CDR2 FQGNSA. The CDR3 is 11 amino acids.

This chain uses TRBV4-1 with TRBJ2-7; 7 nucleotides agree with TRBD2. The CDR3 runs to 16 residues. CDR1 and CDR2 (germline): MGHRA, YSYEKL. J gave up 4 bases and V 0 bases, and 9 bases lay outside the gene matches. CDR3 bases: TGCGCCAGCAGCCAAGATGTGAGCGGGAAATGGTACGAGCAGTACTTC. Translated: CASSQDVSGKWYEQYF.

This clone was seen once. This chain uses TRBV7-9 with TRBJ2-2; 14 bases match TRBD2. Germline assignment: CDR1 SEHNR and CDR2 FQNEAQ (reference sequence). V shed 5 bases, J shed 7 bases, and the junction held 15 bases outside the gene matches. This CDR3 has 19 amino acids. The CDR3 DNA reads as TGTGCCAGCAGCCCCAGCCCGGGACTAGCGGGAGAAGATTTCGGGGAGCTGTTTTTT. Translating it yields CASSPSPGLAGEDFGELFF.

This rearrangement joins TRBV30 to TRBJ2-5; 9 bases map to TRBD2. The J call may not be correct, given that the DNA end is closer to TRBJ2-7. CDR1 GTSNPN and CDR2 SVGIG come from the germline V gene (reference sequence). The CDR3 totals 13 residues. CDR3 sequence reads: CASSIAGAYEQYF. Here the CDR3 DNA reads TGTGCCTCCTCAATAGCGGGAGCCTACGAGCAGTACTTC.

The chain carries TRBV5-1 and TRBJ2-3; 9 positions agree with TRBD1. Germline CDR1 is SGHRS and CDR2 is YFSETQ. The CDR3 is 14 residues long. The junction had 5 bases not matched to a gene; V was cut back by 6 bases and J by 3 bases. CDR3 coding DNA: TGCGCCAGCAAAGCCGGGACAGGGACAGATACGCAGTATTTT. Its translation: CASKAGTGTDTQYF.

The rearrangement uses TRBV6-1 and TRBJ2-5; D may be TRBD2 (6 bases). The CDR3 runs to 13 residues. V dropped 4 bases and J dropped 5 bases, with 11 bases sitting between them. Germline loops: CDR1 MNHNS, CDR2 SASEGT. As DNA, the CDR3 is TGTGCCAGCAGTGTCGGGGGAGCGGAGACCCAGTACTTC. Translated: CASSVGGAETQYF.

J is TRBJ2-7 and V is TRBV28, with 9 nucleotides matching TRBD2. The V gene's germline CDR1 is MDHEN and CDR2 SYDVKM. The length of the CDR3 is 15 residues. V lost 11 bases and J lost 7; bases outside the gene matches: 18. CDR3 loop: CASKGREGLLREQYF. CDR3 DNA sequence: TGTGCCTCAAAGGGGCGGGAGGGCCTGCTCCGGGAGCAGTACTTC.

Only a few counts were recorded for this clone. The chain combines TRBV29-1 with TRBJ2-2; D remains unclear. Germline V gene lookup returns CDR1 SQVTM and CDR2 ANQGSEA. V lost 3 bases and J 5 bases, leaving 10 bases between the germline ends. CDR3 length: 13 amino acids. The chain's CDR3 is CSVDWKGTGELFF. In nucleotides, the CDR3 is TGCAGCGTTGACTGGAAAGGTACCGGGGAGCTGTTTTTT.

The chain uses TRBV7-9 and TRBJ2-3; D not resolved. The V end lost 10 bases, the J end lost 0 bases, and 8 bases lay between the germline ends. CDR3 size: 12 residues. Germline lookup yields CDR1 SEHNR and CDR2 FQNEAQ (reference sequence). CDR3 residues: CATQPSTDTQYF. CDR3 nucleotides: TGTGCCACCCAACCAAGCACAGATACGCAGTATTTT. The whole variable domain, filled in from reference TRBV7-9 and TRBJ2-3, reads DTGVSQNPRHKITKRGQNVTFRCDPISEHNRLYWYRQTLGQGPEFLTYFQNEAQLEKSRLLSDRFSAERPKGSFSTLEIQRTEQGDSAMYLCATQPSTDTQYFGPGTRLTVL.

CDR3 nucleotides: TGTGCCAGCATTAGCATCGACTATGGCTACACCTTC. Protein product: CASISIDYGYTF. V and J are TRBV2 and TRBJ1-2; D remains unclear. Germline V gives CDR1 SNHLY, CDR2 FYNNEI. Deletions cut 7 bases from V and 3 bases from J, with 9 bases between. The CDR3 has 12 amino acids.

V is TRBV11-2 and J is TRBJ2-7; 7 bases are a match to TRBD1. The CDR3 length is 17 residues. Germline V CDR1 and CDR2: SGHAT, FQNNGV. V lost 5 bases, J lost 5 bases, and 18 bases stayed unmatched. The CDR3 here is CASSPHSGGRSIHEQYF. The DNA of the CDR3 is TGTGCCAGCAGCCCACATTCAGGGGGACGGTCTATCCACGAGCAGTACTTC.

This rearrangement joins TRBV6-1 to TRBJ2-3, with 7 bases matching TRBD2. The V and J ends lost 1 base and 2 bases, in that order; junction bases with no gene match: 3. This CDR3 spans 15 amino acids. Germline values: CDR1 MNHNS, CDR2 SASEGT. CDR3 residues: CASSEVLAVTDTQYF. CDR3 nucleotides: TGTGCCAGCAGTGAAGTCCTAGCGGTCACAGATACGCAGTATTTT.

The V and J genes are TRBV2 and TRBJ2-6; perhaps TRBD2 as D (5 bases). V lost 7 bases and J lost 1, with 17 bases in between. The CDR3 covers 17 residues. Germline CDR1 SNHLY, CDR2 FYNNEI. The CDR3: CASTGPGFWSGANVLTF. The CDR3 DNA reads TGTGCCAGCACCGGGCCGGGATTTTGGTCTGGGGCCAACGTCCTGACTTTC. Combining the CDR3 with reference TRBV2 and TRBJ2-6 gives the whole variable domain EPEVTQTPSHQVTQMGQEVILRCVPISNHLYFYWYRQILGQKVEFLVSFYNNEISEKSEIFDDQFSVERPDGSNFTLKIRSTKLEDSAMYFCASTGPGFWSGANVLTFGAGSRLTVL.

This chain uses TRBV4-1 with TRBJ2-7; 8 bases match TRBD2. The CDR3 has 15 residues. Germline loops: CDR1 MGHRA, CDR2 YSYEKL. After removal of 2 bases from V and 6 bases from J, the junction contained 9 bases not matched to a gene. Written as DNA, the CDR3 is TGCGCCAGCAGCCAACCTACTAGCGGCCATGGCGAGCAGTACTTC. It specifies CASSQPTSGHGEQYF.

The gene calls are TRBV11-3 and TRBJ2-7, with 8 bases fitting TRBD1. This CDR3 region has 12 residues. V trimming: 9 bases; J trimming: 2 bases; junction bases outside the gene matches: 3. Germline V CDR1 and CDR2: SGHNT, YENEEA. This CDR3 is CASRQGTYEQYF. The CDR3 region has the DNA TGTGCCAGTAGACAGGGGACCTACGAGCAGTACTTC.

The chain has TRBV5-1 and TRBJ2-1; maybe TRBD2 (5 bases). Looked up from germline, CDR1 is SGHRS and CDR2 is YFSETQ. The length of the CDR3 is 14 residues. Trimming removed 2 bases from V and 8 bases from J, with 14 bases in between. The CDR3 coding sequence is TGCGCCAGCAGCTTCCCCGGGCTAGCTCATGAGCAGTTCTTC. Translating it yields CASSFPGLAHEQFF.

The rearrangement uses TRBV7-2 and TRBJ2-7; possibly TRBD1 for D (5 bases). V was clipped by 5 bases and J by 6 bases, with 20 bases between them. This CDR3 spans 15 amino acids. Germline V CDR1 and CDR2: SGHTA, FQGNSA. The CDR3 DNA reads TGTGCCAGCAGCCGTCCTCAGGGAAAGGGTCCCGAGCAGTACTTC. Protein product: CASSRPQGKGPEQYF.

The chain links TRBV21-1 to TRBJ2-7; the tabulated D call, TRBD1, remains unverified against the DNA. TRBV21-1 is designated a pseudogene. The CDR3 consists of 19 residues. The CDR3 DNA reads TGTGCCAGCAGCACTTCAGCCGGACCCAGGGAATCATTAACCTACGAGCAGTACTTC. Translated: CASSTSAGPRESLTYEQYF.

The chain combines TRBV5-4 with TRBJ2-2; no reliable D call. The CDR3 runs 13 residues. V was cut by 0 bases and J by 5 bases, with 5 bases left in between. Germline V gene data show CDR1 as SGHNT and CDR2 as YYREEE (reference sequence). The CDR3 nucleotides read TGTGCCAGCAGCTTGGGTGTAACCGGGGAGCTGTTTTTT. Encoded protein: CASSLGVTGELFF.

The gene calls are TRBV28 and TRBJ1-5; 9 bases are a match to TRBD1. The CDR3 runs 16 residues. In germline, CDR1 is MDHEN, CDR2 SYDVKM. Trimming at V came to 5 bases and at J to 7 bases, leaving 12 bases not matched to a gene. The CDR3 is CASSGDRDRVDQPQHF. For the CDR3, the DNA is TGTGCCAGCAGTGGGGACCGGGACAGGGTTGACCAGCCCCAGCATTTT.

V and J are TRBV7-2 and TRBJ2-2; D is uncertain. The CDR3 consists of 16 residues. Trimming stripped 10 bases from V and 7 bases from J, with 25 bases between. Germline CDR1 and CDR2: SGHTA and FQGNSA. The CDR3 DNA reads TGTGCCACCACATCACGTGGAGTAAGAAGTAGCGGGGAGCTGTTTTTT. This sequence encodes CATTSRGVRSSGELFF.

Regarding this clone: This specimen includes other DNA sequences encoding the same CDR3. The CDR3 nucleotides are TGTGCCAGCAGAGGGCACGGGGAGCTGTTTTTT. Its protein product is CASRGHGELFF. The chain combines TRBV5-6 with TRBJ2-2; no clear D gene. Trimming removed 5 bases at V and 7 bases at J, with 6 bases between. The CDR3 is 11 amino acids. Germline assignment: CDR1 SGHDT and CDR2 YYEEEE.

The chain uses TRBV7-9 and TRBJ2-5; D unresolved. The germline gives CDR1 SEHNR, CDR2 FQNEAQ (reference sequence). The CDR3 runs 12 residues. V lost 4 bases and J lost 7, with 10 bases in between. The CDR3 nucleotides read TGTGCCAGCAGCTCGGGTTTAGGGACCCAGTACTTC. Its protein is CASSSGLGTQYF.

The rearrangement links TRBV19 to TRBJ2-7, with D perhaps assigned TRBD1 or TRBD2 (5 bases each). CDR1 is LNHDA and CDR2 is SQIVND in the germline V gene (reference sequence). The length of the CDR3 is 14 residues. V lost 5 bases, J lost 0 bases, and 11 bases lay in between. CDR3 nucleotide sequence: TGTGCCAGTAGTGAGGGACGAAGCTCCTACGAGCAGTACTTC. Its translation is CASSEGRSSYEQYF.

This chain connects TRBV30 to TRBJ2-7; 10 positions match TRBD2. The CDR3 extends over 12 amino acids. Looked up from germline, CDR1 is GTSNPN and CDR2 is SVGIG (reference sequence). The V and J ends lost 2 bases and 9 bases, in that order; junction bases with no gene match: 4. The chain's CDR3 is CAWSKREGSQYF. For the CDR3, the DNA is TGTGCCTGGAGTAAGCGGGAGGGCTCGCAGTACTTC.

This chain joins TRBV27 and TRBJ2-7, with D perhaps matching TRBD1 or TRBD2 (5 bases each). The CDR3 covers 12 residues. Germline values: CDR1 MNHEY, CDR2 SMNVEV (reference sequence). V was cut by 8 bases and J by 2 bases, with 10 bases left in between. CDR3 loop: CASRDATYEQYF. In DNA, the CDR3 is TGTGCCAGCCGGGACGCGACCTACGAGCAGTACTTC.

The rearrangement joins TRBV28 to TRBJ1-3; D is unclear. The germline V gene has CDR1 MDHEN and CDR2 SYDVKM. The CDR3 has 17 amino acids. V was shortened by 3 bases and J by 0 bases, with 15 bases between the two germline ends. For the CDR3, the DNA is TGTGCCAGCAGTTTTCTTAGTCAGGCCGTCTCTGGAAACACCATATATTTT. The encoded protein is CASSFLSQAVSGNTIYF.

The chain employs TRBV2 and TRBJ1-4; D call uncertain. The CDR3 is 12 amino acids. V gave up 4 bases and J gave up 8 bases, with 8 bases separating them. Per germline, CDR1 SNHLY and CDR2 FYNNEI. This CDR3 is CASSASGEKLFF. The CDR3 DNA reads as TGTGCCAGCAGTGCGAGTGGAGAAAAACTGTTTTTT. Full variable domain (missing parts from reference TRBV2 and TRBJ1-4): EPEVTQTPSHQVTQMGQEVILRCVPISNHLYFYWYRQILGQKVEFLVSFYNNEISEKSEIFDDQFSVERPDGSNFTLKIRSTKLEDSAMYFCASSASGEKLFFGSGTQLSVL.

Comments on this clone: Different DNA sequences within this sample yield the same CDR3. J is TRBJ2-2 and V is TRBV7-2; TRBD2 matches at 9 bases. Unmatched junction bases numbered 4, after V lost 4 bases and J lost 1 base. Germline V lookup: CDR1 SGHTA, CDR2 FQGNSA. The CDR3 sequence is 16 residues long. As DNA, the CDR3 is TGTGCCAGCAGCTCGCAACTAGCGGGGAACACCGGGGAGCTGTTTTTT. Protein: CASSSQLAGNTGELFF.